These 25 T cell receptor beta chains share one sample of origin, sequenced in a study of T cells in localized non-small cell lung cancer (dated by TCRdb to 2018 to 2020). Library method: the immunoSEQ multiplex PCR assay. Imported from immuneACCESS, the table was reduced by TCRdb to in-frame sequences with V and J called. These copies leave out some clones; in studies compared against another copy, an unresolved V gene accounts for under half, and the cause of the remainder is not known. This sample lists roughly 66,000 clones; roughly 88% were detected once. The top ten clonotypes cover roughly 2% of the sample. Sample: peripheral blood, taken before any cancer treatment. The origin of the receptors is a woman aged 35 to 69 with stage I lung adenocarcinoma.

The V and J genes are TRBV4-2 and TRBJ1-2; 8 bases fit TRBD1. CDR1 and CDR2 from the germline V gene are LGHNA and YNFKEQ. J lost 9 bases, V lost 4 bases, and 10 bases had no gene match. This CDR3 contains 14 residues. DNA for the CDR3: TGTGCCAGCAGCCCTGCCGGGACAGGTCTTAGCTACACCTTC. Translated: CASSPAGTGLSYTF.

The CDR3 reads CASSDREPYNEQFF. DNA for the CDR3: TGCGCCAGCAGTGACAGGGAACCCTACAATGAGCAGTTCTTC. The chain links TRBV10-1 to TRBJ2-1, with D perhaps matching TRBD1 (5 bases). Trimming shortened V by 3 bases and J by 2 bases, and 8 bases separated the two germline ends. Germline assignment: CDR1 WNHNN and CDR2 SYGVQD (reference sequence). The CDR3 is made up of 14 amino acids.

This chain connects TRBV27 to TRBJ2-1, with 14 bases aligning to TRBD2. The J segment lost 10 bases and the V segment lost 6 bases, leaving 8 bases of the junction unmatched. CDR1 is MNHEY, CDR2 SMNVEV, per germline (reference sequence). The CDR3 is 15 amino acids. This CDR3 reads CASSVPGLAGEEQFF. CDR3 nucleotides: TGTGCCAGCAGCGTCCCGGGACTAGCGGGAGAGGAGCAGTTCTTC.

This clone is a singleton in its sample. The genes are TRBV19 and TRBJ2-7, with D uncertain. Trimming took 0 bases from V and 1 from J, leaving 7 bases between them. Looked up from germline, CDR1 is LNHDA and CDR2 is SQIVND (reference sequence). The CDR3 runs to 14 residues. The CDR3 region is CASSIDWESYEQYF. For the CDR3, the DNA is TGTGCCAGTAGTATAGATTGGGAATCCTACGAGCAGTACTTC.

This clone was picked up one time. The genes are TRBV6-6 and TRBJ2-1; D perhaps matches TRBD2 (5 bases). V was shortened by 6 bases and J by 5 bases, with 14 bases between the two germline ends. CDR1 and CDR2 from the germline V gene are MNHNY and SVGAGI (reference sequence). This CDR3 has 14 residues. CDR3 DNA sequence: TGTGCCAGCAGGAATGGGGTCGGGAACAATGAGCAGTTCTTC. Translating gives CASRNGVGNNEQFF.

V is TRBV2 and J is TRBJ2-7, with 9 bases aligning to TRBD1. Germline-derived CDR1 and CDR2 are SNHLY and FYNNEI. This CDR3 region has 14 residues. Trimming at V came to 7 bases and at J to 6 bases, leaving 10 bases not matched to a gene. The CDR3 is CASTPQGQGGEQYF. The CDR3 DNA reads as TGTGCCAGCACCCCTCAGGGACAGGGCGGCGAGCAGTACTTC.

The chain carries TRBV21-1 and TRBJ1-6; the table gives TRBD1 as D, unverified against the DNA. TRBV21-1 is listed as a pseudogene. The CDR3 extends over 15 amino acids. The chain's CDR3 is CASSQTGGDNSPLHF. In nucleotides, the CDR3 is TGTGCCAGCAGCCAGACAGGGGGTGATAATTCACCCCTCCACTTT.

The chain employs TRBV18 and TRBJ1-1, with 9 bases identical to TRBD1. J lost 10 bases, V lost 2 bases, and 8 bases had no gene match. In germline, CDR1 is KGHSH, CDR2 LQKENI. The CDR3 runs to 14 residues. CDR3 amino acids: CASSPGQQGARAFF. The CDR3 DNA follows: TGTGCCAGCTCACCAGGGCAACAGGGGGCGCGAGCTTTCTTT.

This sequence joins TRBV7-6 and TRBJ1-5; D is perhaps TRBD1 (6 bases). Per the germline V gene, CDR1 is SGHVS and CDR2 is FNYEAQ. Trimming shortened V by 2 bases and J by 8 bases, and 25 bases separated the two germline ends. The CDR3 spans 18 residues. The CDR3 loop is CASSLLSRGGQGGEPQHF. DNA for the CDR3: TGTGCCAGCAGCTTATTAAGTAGGGGGGGGCAGGGAGGAGAGCCCCAGCATTTT.

The V call is TRBV4-3, the J call TRBJ2-3; weak D call: TRBD2 (6 bases). The CDR3 is made up of 15 amino acids. V was pared by 3 bases and J by 2 bases, with 12 bases between. CDR1 is LGHNA and CDR2 is YSLEER in the germline V gene. CDR3 region: CASSHRDSFTDTQYF. In nucleotides, the CDR3 is TGCGCCAGCAGCCATCGGGACTCCTTCACAGATACGCAGTATTTT.

This chain joins TRBV6-5 and TRBJ2-3; D tentatively fits TRBD1 or TRBD2 (5 bases each). Germline CDR1 and CDR2: MNHEY and SVGAGI. This CDR3 spans 14 amino acids. V lost 6 bases and J 5 bases, leaving 15 bases between the germline ends. The CDR3: CASSGRDRGDTQYF. DNA for the CDR3: TGTGCCAGCAGCGGCCGGGACCGGGGAGATACGCAGTATTTT.

The V call is TRBV6-1, the J call TRBJ1-4; the match to TRBD1 covers 12 bases. Per germline, CDR1 MNHNS and CDR2 SASEGT. With V trimmed by 4 bases and J by 7 bases, 10 bases remained unmatched. This CDR3 spans 17 amino acids. The CDR3 DNA sequence: TGTGCCAGCAGTGGAGCCGGGACAGGGGGCGGGAGTGAAAAACTGTTTTTT. It codes for CASSGAGTGGGSEKLFF.

The CDR3 sequence: CATSRTVRGDLQETQYF. The CDR3 nucleotides are TGTGCCACCAGCAGGACCGTACGGGGGGACCTCCAAGAGACCCAGTACTTC. J is TRBJ2-5 and V is TRBV15; 7 bases are a match to TRBD2. With 3 bases clipped from V and 1 base from J, the junction kept 11 bases outside the gene matches. The CDR3 totals 17 residues. Per germline, CDR1 LNHNV and CDR2 YYDKDF (reference sequence). The full variable domain, its missing parts supplied by reference TRBV15 and TRBJ2-5, is DAMVIQNPRYQVTQFGKPVTLSCSQTLNHNVMYWYQQKSSQAPKLLFHYYDKDFNNEADTPDNFQSRRPNTSFCFLDIRSPGLGDTAMYLCATSRTVRGDLQETQYFGPGTRLLVL.

V usage is TRBV9 and J usage is TRBJ2-1; TRBD1 matches 7 bases. The CDR3 is 15 residues long. Germline values: CDR1 SGDLS, CDR2 YYNGEE. V shed 4 bases and J 3 bases; nucleotides not matched to a gene: 7. Here the CDR3 reads CASSPRTGDYNEQFF. CDR3 in DNA: TGTGCCAGCAGCCCGAGGACAGGCGACTACAATGAGCAGTTCTTC.

The gene calls are TRBV9 and TRBJ1-2; D unclear. This CDR3 spans 12 amino acids. Germline CDR1 reads SGDLS; CDR2 reads YYNGEE. The V end lost 4 bases, the J end lost 8 bases, and 12 bases lay between the germline ends. In DNA form, the CDR3 reads TGTGCCAGCAGCCAACCGGGAGGAGGCTACACCTTC. Protein: CASSQPGGGYTF.

This clone appeared a single time. The chain combines TRBV9 with TRBJ2-3; D may be TRBD2 (5 bases). V shed 3 bases and J shed 5 bases, with 16 bases lying between them. The germline V gene has CDR1 SGDLS and CDR2 YYNGEE. The CDR3 runs to 15 residues. The chain's CDR3 is CASSEGSGLGDTQYF. The CDR3 nucleotides are TGTGCCAGCAGCGAGGGTTCGGGATTAGGAGATACGCAGTATTTT.

Comment on this clone: The sample has other DNA sequences that encode this CDR3 too. The chain employs TRBV7-9 and TRBJ2-3; D assignment may be TRBD1 or TRBD2 (5 bases each). The CDR3 totals 12 residues. Germline V gene lookup returns CDR1 SEHNR and CDR2 FQNEAQ (reference sequence). The V end was cut by 5 bases, the J end by 9 bases, with 12 bases between. The CDR3 loop reads CASSQLGDTQYF. CDR3 DNA sequence: TGTGCCAGCAGCCAGCTAGGGGACACGCAGTATTTT.

The chain links TRBV25-1 to TRBJ1-2; perhaps TRBD1 as D (5 bases). V was pared by 5 bases and J by 1 base, with 8 bases between. Germline-derived CDR1 and CDR2 are MGHDK and SYGVNS. The CDR3 runs to 13 residues. The CDR3 nucleotides are TGTGCCAGCAGTCCGGACATTAACTATGGCTACACCTTC. Protein product: CASSPDINYGYTF.

The table lists this clone with a count of one. The genes are TRBV6-6 and TRBJ1-1; 11 bases align to TRBD1. The CDR3 is 16 amino acids. The V segment lost 2 bases and the J segment 4 bases; nucleotides outside the gene matches: 6. Germline loops: CDR1 MNHNY, CDR2 SVGAGI (reference sequence). The CDR3 region has the DNA TGTGCCAGCAGTTACCCCGGGACAGGGGGAGGCACTGAAGCTTTCTTT. Translation: CASSYPGTGGGTEAFF.

This clone was observed a single time. The chain carries TRBV7-2 and TRBJ2-5; 9 bases are a match to TRBD2. The length of the CDR3 is 15 residues. V was clipped by 4 bases and J by 6 bases; unmatched bases: 9. The germline CDR1 and CDR2 sequences are SGHTA and FQGNSA. CDR3: CASSSSGTSTKTQYF. CDR3 nucleotide sequence: TGTGCCAGCAGCTCATCCGGGACTAGCACCAAGACCCAGTACTTC.

The chain carries TRBV4-3 and TRBJ2-7; TRBD1 matches 8 bases. This CDR3 is 13 amino acids long. The V gene end was trimmed by 6 bases and the J gene end by 3 bases; junction bases not matched to a gene: 4. Germline CDR1 and CDR2: LGHNA and YSLEER. In DNA form, the CDR3 reads TGCGCCAGCAGTCGACAGGGGAACTACGAGCAGTACTTC. Encoded protein: CASSRQGNYEQYF.

The V gene is TRBV19, the J gene TRBJ1-1, with D unresolved. The CDR3 contains 14 residues. CDR1 is LNHDA, CDR2 SQIVND, per germline (reference sequence). Trimming took 6 bases from V and 5 from J, leaving 16 bases between them. The CDR3 here is CASSRTRRGTEAFF. Here the CDR3 DNA reads TGTGCCAGTAGCCGGACCCGCCGAGGGACTGAAGCTTTCTTT. The entire variable domain, with the rest obtained from reference TRBV19 and TRBJ1-1, is as follows: DGGITQSPKYLFRKEGQNVTLSCEQNLNHDAMYWYRQDPGQGLRLIYYSQIVNDFQKGDIAEGYSVSREKKESFPLTVTSAQKNPTAFYLCASSRTRRGTEAFFGQGTRLTVV.

The chain carries TRBV2 and TRBJ1-2, with a weak D call TRBD1 (6 bases). The V gene's germline CDR1 is SNHLY and CDR2 FYNNEI. Trimming stripped 0 bases from V and 6 bases from J, with 11 bases between. The CDR3 is made up of 14 amino acids. CDR3 bases: TGTGCCAGCAGTGAAGCTCCGGCAGGGGATGGCTACACCTTC. Translating gives CASSEAPAGDGYTF.

This clone showed up just once. The chain's CDR3 is CASSPRARSSYEQYF. The CDR3, as DNA: TGTGCCAGCAGTCCTCGTGCCCGAAGCTCCTACGAGCAGTACTTC. V usage is TRBV6-5 and J usage is TRBJ2-7; the D is unclear. The V gene lost 5 bases and the J gene lost 0 bases, with 14 bases spanning the gap. Per germline, CDR1 MNHEY and CDR2 SVGAGI. This CDR3 is 15 amino acids long.

The chain employs TRBV25-1 and TRBJ1-2; D may be TRBD1 (6 bases). The germline V and J ends were trimmed by 11 bases and 0 bases, with 10 bases remaining between them. This CDR3 comprises 12 residues. From germline, CDR1 is MGHDK and CDR2 SYGVNS. CDR3: CAATGTNYGYTF. The CDR3 DNA sequence: TGTGCCGCCACAGGGACTAACTATGGCTACACCTTC.